The rows below give T cell receptor beta chains drawn from one sample of a study of CD8+ T cells in alopecia areata. The method was immunoSEQ multiplex PCR; TCRdb's version includes in-frame clones alone and lacks a portion of them. The sample records about 97,000 clones, roughly 41% being singletons. Sequencing was carried out using CD4+ T cells sorted from blood. These receptors all come from a human donor with alopecia areata. Each CDR3 is given with its conserved first and last residue. Fields, in order: V gene, CDR3 protein.

V: TRBV11-2
CDR3: CASSLDSFSAGKNIQYF

V: TRBV5-1
CDR3: CASNDPDRASGYTF

V: TRBV6-6
CDR3: CASTSRWNTGELFF

V: TRBV25-1
CDR3: CASSTDEWARAYNEQFF

V: TRBV30
CDR3: CAWSVHTATEAFF

V: TRBV7-4
CDR3: CASSLLPHMTANNSGANVLTF

V: TRBV5-4
CDR3: CASSPPLMTDTQYF

V: TRBV6-5
CDR3: CASSYSRRMNTEAFF

V: TRBV30
CDR3: CAWSGRTPEAFF

V: TRBV7-2
CDR3: CASSHGPDQETQYF

V: TRBV29-1
CDR3: CSVEVSTNHEQFF

V: TRBV28
CDR3: CASSSGTGNYGYTF

V: TRBV21-1
CDR3: CASSKETEETQYF

V: TRBV27
CDR3: CASSWDRAYGYTF

V: TRBV19
CDR3: CASNKRQDSNQPQHF

V: TRBV30
CDR3: CAWRGGRLGTGELFF

V: TRBV29-1
CDR3: CSTLDRTRNYGYTF

V: TRBV15
CDR3: CATSRDRGQNSPLHF

V: TRBV7-2
CDR3: CASSIRGTATDTQYF

V: TRBV4-1
CDR3: CASSQEGAGGPYEQYF

V: TRBV30
CDR3: CAWKPGNTGELFF

V: TRBV30
CDR3: CAWNLRDRLDSPLHF

V: TRBV28
CDR3: CASSTRIYEQYF

V: TRBV10-3
CDR3: CAIGPGGRPGANVLTF

V: TRBV28
CDR3: CASTSQFYEQYF

V: TRBV2
CDR3: CASIKGPSQETQYF

V: TRBV4-1
CDR3: CASSPILAGGAGELFF

V: TRBV30
CDR3: CAWSAGQGFNEQYF

V: TRBV5-1
CDR3: CASSLEGREDEQFF

V: TRBV30
CDR3: CAWRPGVVGYGYTF

V: TRBV29-1
CDR3: CSVGRGMAQYF

V: TRBV5-4
CDR3: CASSRTVLGELFF

V: TRBV5-1
CDR3: CASPLWDTQYF

V: TRBV5-1
CDR3: CASRGGASYEQYF

V: TRBV5-1
CDR3: CASSPIAGMRNEQFF

V: TRBV10-3
CDR3: CAISEHDRGDEQFF

V: TRBV7-7
CDR3: CASSLGGAQETQYF

V: TRBV2
CDR3: CASSWVGNQPQHF

V: TRBV6-6
CDR3: CASSYGTGRSSYEQYF

V: TRBV5-1
CDR3: CASSLTSSDNDEQFF

V: TRBV5-1
CDR3: CASSRGYEQYF

V: TRBV29-1
CDR3: CSGAGQGGYEQYF

V: TRBV28
CDR3: CASRRPRNTEAFF

V: TRBV14
CDR3: CASSARQGPSYEQYF

V: TRBV4-2
CDR3: CASSQGRASTDTQYF

V: TRBV29-1
CDR3: CSVSGEVTDTQYF